This T cell receptor (beta chain) came from a study of cytomegalovirus exposure and HLA in healthy donors. Broader study findings: The CMV antigen specificity of a few CMV-associated chains was confirmed through in vitro analysis. According to a subsequent analysis, TCR clusters from the first cohort were inclined to appear together in the 120 validation repertoires. Published work reported that the classifier diagnosed cytomegalovirus status with high specificity and sensitivity.

Germline V lookup: CDR1 SQVTM, CDR2 ANQGSEA. With 6 bases removed from V and 4 bases from J, the gap between germline ends came to 18 bases. The CDR3 has 15 amino acids. Data came from immunoSEQ multiplex PCR; TCRdb stores just in-frame clones and leaves some out. The sample lists roughly 100,000 clones, 85% to 95% occurring once. From the roughly 120-subject validation cohort, which was separate from the roughly 610-subject first cohort, the donors were drawn. Comment on this clone: The antigen remains unidentified.

V gene TRBV29-1 combines with J gene TRBJ2-2, with D possibly TRBD1 on 6 matching bases. Sequenced sample: PBMCs. The TCR sequence derives from a woman aged 18 to 35 in good health and CMV-seronegative. CDR3 bases: TGCAGCGTAGGGGACACCGTCGAGGGCACCGGGGAGCTGTTTTTT. Residues: CSVGDTVEGTGELFF.